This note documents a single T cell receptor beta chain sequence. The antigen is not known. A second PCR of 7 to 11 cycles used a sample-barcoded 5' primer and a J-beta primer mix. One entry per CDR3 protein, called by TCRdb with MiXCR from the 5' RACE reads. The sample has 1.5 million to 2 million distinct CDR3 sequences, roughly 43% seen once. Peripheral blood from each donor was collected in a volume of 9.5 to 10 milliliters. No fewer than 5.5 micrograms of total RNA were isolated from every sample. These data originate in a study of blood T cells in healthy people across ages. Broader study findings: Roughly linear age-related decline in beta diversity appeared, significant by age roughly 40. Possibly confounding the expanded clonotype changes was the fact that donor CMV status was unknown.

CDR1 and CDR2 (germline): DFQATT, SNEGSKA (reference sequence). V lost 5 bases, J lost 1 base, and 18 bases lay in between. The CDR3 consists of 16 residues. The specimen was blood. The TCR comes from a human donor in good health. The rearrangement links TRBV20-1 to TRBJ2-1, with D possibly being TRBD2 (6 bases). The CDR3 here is CSAHSGTSGSYNEQFF. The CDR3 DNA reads TGCAGTGCTCACTCAGGGACTTCGGGATCCTACAATGAGCAGTTCTTC.